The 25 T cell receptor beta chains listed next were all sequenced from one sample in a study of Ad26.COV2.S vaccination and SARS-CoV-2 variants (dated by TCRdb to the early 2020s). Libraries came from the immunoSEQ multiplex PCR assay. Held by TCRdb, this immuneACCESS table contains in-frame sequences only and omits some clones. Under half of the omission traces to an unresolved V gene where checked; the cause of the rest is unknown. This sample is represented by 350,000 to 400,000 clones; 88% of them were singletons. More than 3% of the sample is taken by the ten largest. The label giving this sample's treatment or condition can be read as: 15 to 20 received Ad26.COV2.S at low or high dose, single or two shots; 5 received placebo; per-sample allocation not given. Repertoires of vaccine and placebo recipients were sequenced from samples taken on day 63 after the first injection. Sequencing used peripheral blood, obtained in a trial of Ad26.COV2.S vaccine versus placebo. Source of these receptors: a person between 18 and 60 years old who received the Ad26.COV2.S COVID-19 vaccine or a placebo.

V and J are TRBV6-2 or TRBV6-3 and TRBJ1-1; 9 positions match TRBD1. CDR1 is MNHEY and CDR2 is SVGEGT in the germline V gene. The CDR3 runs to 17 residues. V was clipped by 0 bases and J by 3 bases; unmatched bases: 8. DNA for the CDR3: TGTGCCAGCAGTTACTCGTACGTCCGGGACAGGGACACTGAAGCTTTCTTT. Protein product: CASSYSYVRDRDTEAFF.

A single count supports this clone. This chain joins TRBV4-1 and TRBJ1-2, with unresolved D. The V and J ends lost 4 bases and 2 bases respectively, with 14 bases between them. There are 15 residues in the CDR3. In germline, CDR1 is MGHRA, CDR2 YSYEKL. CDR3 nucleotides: TGCGCCAGCAGCCGGGGTCCGCAGGACAACTATGGCTACACCTTC. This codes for CASSRGPQDNYGYTF.

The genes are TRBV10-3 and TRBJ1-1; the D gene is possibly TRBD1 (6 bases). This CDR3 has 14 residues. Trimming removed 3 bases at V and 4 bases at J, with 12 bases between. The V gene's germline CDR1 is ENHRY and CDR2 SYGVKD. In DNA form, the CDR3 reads TGTGCCATCAGTGACTTGGGACAACGCACTGAAGCTTTCTTT. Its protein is CAISDLGQRTEAFF.

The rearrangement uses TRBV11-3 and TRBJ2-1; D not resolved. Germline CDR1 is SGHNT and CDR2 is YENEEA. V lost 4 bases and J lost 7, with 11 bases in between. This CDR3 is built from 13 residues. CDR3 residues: CASSSDRLNEQFF. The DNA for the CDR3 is TGTGCCAGCAGCTCGGACCGTCTGAATGAGCAGTTCTTC.

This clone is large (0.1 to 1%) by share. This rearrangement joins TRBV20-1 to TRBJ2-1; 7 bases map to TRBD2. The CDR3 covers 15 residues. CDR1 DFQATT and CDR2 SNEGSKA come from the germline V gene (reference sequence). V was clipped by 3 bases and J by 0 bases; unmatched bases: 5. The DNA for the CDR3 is TGCAGTGCTAGTATAGCGGGCAGCTCCTACAATGAGCAGTTCTTC. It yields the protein CSASIAGSSYNEQFF.

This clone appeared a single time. CDR3 region: CASSGRGDNTEAFF. The CDR3 DNA reads as TGCGCCAGCAGCGGGCGGGGGGATAACACTGAAGCTTTCTTT. This chain uses TRBV5-1 with TRBJ1-1, with D possibly TRBD1 on 5 matching bases. The CDR3 has 14 residues. Trimming removed 4 bases at V and 2 bases at J, with 12 bases between. Germline-derived CDR1 and CDR2 are SGHRS and YFSETQ.

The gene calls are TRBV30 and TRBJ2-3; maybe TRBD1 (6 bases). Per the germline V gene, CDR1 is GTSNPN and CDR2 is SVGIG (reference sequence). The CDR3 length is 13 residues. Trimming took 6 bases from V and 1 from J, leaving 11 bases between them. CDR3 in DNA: TGTGCCTGCGACAGGAGTGGCACAGATACGCAGTATTTT. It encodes CACDRSGTDTQYF.

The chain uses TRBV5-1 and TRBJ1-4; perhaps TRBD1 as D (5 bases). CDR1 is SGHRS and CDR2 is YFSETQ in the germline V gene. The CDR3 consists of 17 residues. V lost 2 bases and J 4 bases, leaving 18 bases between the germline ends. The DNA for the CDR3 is TGCGCCAGCAGCTTTTCCCCACTGTCGACAGATAATGAAAAACTGTTTTTT. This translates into CASSFSPLSTDNEKLFF.

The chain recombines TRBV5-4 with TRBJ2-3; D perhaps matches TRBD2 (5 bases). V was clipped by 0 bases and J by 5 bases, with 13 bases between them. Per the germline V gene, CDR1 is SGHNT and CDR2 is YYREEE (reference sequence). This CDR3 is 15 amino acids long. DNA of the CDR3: TGTGCCAGCAGCTTGGATTCGGACTCGCGAGATACGCAGTATTTT. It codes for CASSLDSDSRDTQYF. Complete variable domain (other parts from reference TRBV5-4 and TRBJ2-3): ETGVTQSPTHLIKTRGQQVTLRCSSQSGHNTVSWYQQALGQGPQFIFQYYREEENGRGNFPPRFSGLQFPNYSSELNVNALELDDSALYLCASSLDSDSRDTQYFGPGTRLTVL.

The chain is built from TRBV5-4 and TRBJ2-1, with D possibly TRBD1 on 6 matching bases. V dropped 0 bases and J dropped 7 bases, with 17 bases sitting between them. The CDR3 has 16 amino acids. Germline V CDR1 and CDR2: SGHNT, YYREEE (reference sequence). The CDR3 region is CASSLGRDIGANEQFF. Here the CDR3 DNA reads TGTGCCAGCAGCTTGGGCCGGGACATCGGGGCGAATGAGCAGTTCTTC.

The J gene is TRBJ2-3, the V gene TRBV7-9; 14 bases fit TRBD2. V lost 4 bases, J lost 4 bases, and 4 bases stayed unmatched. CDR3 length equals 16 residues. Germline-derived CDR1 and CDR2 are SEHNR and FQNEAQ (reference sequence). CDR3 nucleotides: TGTGCCAGCAGCTCGACTAGCGGGGGGGCGGCAGATACGCAGTATTTT. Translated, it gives CASSSTSGGAADTQYF.

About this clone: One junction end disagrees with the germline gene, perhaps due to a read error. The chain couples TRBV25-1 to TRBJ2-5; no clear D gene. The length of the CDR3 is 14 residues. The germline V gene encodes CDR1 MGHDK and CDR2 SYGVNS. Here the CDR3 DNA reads TGTGCCAGCAGTGAGCCAGGATTCCAAGGGACCCAGTACTTC. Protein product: CASSEPGFQGTQYF.

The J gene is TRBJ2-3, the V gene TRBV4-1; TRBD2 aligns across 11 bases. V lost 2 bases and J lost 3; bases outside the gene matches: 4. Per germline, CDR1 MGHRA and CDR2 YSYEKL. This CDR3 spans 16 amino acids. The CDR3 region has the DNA TGCGCCAGCAGCCAACAGACTAGCGGGGATACAGATACGCAGTATTTT. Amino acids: CASSQQTSGDTDTQYF.

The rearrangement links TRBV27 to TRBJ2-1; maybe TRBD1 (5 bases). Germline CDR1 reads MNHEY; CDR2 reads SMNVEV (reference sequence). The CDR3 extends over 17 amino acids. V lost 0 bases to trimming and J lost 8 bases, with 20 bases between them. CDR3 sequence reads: CASSLSSRQGGNHEQFF. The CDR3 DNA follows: TGTGCCAGCAGTTTATCCTCGCGGCAGGGTGGTAACCATGAGCAGTTCTTC.

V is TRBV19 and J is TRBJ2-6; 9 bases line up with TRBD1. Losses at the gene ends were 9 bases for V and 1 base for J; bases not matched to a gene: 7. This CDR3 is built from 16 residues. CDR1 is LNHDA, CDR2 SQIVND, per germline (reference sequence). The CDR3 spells CASRDRDNSGANVLTF. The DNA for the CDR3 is TGTGCCAGCCGGGACAGGGATAATTCTGGGGCCAACGTCCTGACTTTC.

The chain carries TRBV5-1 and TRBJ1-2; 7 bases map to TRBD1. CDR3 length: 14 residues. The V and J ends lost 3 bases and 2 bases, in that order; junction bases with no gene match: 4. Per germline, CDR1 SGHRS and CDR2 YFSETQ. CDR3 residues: CASSSTGYNYGYTF. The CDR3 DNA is TGCGCCAGCAGCTCGACAGGGTACAACTATGGCTACACCTTC.

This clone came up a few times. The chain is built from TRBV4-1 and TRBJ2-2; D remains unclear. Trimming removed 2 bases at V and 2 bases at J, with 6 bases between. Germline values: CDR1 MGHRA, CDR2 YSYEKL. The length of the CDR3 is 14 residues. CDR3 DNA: TGCGCCAGCAGCCAACCTTTAAACACCGGGGAGCTGTTTTTT. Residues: CASSQPLNTGELFF.

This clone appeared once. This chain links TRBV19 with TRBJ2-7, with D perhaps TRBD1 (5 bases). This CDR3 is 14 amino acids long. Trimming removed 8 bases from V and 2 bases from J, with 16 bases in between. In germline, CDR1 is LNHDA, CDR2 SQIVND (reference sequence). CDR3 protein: CASHPQGNPYEQYF. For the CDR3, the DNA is TGTGCCAGTCACCCCCAGGGAAATCCCTACGAGCAGTACTTC. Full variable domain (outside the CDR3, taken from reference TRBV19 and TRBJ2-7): DGGITQSPKYLFRKEGQNVTLSCEQNLNHDAMYWYRQDPGQGLRLIYYSQIVNDFQKGDIAEGYSVSREKKESFPLTVTSAQKNPTAFYLCASHPQGNPYEQYFGPGTRLTVT.

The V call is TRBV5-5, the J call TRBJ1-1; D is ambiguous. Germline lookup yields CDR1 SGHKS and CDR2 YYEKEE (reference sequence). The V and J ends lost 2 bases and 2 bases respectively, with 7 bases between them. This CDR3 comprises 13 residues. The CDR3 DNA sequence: TGTGCCAGCAGCTTTTTTGGTAACACTGAAGCTTTCTTT. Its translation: CASSFFGNTEAFF.

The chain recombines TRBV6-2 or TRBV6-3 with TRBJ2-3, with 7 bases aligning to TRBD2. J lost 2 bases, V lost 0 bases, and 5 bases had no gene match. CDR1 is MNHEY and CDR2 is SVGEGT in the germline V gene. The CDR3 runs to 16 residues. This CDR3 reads CASSYSIAGATDTQYF. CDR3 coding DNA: TGTGCCAGCAGTTACTCGATCGCGGGAGCCACAGATACGCAGTATTTT.

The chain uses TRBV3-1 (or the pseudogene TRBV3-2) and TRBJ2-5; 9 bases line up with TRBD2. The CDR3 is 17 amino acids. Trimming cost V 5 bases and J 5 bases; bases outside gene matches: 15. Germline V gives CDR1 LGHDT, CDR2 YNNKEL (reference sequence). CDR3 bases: TGTGCCAGCAGCAGGGGCGGATCCAGCGGGGGGCGGGAGACCCAGTACTTC. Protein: CASSRGGSSGGRETQYF.

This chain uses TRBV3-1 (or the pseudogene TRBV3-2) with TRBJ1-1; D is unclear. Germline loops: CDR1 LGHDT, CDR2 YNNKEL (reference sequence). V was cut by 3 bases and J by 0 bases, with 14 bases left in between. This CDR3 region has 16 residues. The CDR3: CASSQARTDMNTEAFF. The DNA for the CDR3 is TGTGCCAGCAGCCAGGCCCGGACGGATATGAACACTGAAGCTTTCTTT.

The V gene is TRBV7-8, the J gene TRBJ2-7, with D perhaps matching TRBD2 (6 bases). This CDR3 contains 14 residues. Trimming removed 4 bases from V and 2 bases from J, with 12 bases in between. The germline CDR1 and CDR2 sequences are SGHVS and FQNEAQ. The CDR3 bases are TGTGCCAGCAGCTCGGGACTTTCCGCCTACGAGCAGTACTTC. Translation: CASSSGLSAYEQYF.

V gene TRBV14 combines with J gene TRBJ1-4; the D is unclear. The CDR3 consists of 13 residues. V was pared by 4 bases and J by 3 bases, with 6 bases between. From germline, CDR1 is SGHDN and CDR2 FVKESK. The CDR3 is CASSRGANEKLFF. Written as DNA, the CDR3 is TGTGCCAGCAGCCGCGGGGCTAATGAAAAACTGTTTTTT.

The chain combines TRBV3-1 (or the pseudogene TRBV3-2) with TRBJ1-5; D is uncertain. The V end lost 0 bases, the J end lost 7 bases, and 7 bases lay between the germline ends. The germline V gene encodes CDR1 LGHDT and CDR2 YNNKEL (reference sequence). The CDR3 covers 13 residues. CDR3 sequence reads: CASSQDKLQPQHF. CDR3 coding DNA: TGTGCCAGCAGCCAAGATAAGTTACAGCCCCAGCATTTT.